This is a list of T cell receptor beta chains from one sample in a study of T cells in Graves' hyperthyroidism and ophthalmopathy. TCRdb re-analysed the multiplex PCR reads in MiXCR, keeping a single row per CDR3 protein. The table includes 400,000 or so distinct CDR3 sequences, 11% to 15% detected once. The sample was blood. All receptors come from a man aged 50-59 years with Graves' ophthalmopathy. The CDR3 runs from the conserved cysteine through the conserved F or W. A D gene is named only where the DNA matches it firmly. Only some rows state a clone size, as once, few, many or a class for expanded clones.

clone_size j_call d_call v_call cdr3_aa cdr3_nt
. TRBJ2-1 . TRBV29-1 CSVVEVVPYNEQFF TGCAGCGTTGTGGAAGTGGTTCCCTACAATGAGCAGTTCTTC
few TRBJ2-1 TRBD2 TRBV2 CASRASGSWYNEQFF TGTGCCAGCAGGGCTAGCGGGAGTTGGTACAATGAGCAGTTCTTC
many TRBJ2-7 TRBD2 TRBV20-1 CSAKGTSGRPRQEQYF TGCAGTGCTAAGGGAACTAGCGGGAGGCCGAGACAGGAGCAGTACTTC
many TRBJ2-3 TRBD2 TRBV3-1 CASSQDYTGTSGNTDTQYF TGTGCCAGCAGCCAAGATTACACCGGGACTAGCGGCAACACAGATACGCAGTATTTT
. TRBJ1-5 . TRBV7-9 CASSLGVGYSNQPQHF TGTGCCAGCAGCCTGGGAGTGGGATATAGCAATCAGCCCCAGCATTTT
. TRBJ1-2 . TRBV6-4 CASSDRTLIFRGYTF TGTGCCAGCAGCGACAGGACTTTGATTTTTCGGGGCTACACCTTC
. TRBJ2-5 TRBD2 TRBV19 CASSISGTQETQYF TGTGCCAGTAGTATAAGCGGGACCCAAGAGACCCAGTACTTC
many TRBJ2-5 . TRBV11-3 CASSLDQQETQYF TGTGCCAGCAGCTTAGACCAGCAAGAGACCCAGTACTTC
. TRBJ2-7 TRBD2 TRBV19 CASSPRLALAYEQYF TGTGCCAGTAGTCCCAGACTAGCCCTCGCGTACGAGCAGTACTTC
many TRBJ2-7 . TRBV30 CAWSYRPLGEQYF TGTGCCTGGAGTTATCGCCCCCTCGGCGAGCAGTACTTC
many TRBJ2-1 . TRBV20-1 CSAGIRSSYNEQFF TGCAGTGCTGGCATCCGCAGCTCCTACAATGAGCAGTTCTTC
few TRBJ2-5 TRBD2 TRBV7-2 CASSPKGLAGAETQYF TGTGCCAGCAGCCCTAAGGGACTAGCGGGAGCGGAGACCCAGTACTTC
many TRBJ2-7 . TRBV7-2 CASSPRSGGYEQYF TGTGCCAGCAGCCCCCGTAGCGGAGGCTACGAGCAGTACTTC
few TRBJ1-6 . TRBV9 CASSVGATQSGTLHF TGTGCCAGCAGCGTAGGGGCCACTCAAAGTGGTACCCTCCACTTT
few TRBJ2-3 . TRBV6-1 CASERSAPFGTDTQYF TGTGCCAGTGAAAGGTCGGCTCCATTTGGCACAGATACGCAGTATTTT
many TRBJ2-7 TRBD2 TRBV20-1 CSASRAGVSYEQYF TGCAGTGCTAGTCGAGCGGGAGTTAGTTACGAGCAGTACTTC
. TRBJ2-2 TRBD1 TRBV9 CASSVGQGADTGELFF TGTGCCAGCAGCGTAGGTCAGGGGGCCGACACCGGGGAGCTGTTTTTT
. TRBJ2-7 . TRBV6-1 CASSEQDQAHEQYF TGTGCCAGCAGTGAACAGGATCAAGCCCACGAGCAGTACTTC
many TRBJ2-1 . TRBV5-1 CASSWASGNNEQFF TGCGCCAGCAGCTGGGCGTCAGGGAACAATGAGCAGTTCTTC
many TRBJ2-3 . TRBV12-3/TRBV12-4 CASSPSRRGNTQYF TGTGCCAGCAGTCCCAGTAGGAGAGGGAATACGCAGTATTTT